This T cell receptor (beta chain) was profiled in a study of T cells in Graves' hyperthyroidism and ophthalmopathy. Study summary: Peripheral blood sampling occurred at initial diagnosis, before any treatment. Study-wide findings and caveats: Blood samples included most of the expanded thyroid clonotypes exceeding 0.001. Ophthalmopathy was distinguished from stable hyperthyroidism by 13 V-J signatures.

RNA transcripts yielded amplified TCR beta CDR3 regions. RT-PCR in the first round (using the HTBI primer set) targeted the TCR CDR3. One entry per CDR3 protein results from TCRdb running MiXCR on the multiplex PCR reads. The repertoire has hundreds of thousands of distinct CDR3 sequences, 38% of them found once; the top ten carry around 10%. This clonotype was recorded many times. The antigen remains undetermined. Pregnant or lactating patients were excluded, as were those with uncontrolled infection or other autoimmune disease. The V gene lost 5 bases and the J gene lost 8 bases, with 15 bases spanning the gap. Germline lookup yields CDR1 DFQATT and CDR2 SNEGSKA (reference sequence). The CDR3 runs to 12 residues.

This sequence joins TRBV20-1 and TRBJ1-2, with a possible D match to TRBD1 (6 bases). This clonotype was sampled from a man younger than 35 with Graves' hyperthyroidism. The specimen was blood. The CDR3 DNA reads as TGCAGTGCTGTCCGGGACACGGTCGGCTACACCTTC. This gives the protein CSAVRDTVGYTF.